This passage covers 2 T cell receptor beta chains from one sample sequenced in a study of blood T cells in healthy people across ages. Using a J-beta primer mix together with a sample-barcoded 5' primer, a second PCR was run for roughly 6 to 12 cycles. Via MiXCR, TCRdb re-called the 5' RACE reads, giving one row per CDR3 protein. The sample yields approximately 900,000 distinct CDR3 sequences, roughly 50% seen once. The sequenced sample consisted of blood. The receptors derive from a young man in good health.

In the case of this clonotype: This may come from a read error, since a much larger clone is one base off. The chain couples TRBV20-1 to TRBJ2-1, with a tentative D call TRBD2 (5 bases). TRBJ2-7 explains the end of the DNA better; the J call may be wrong. Germline V gives CDR1 DFQATT, CDR2 SNEGSKA (reference sequence). The CDR3 has 15 amino acids. DNA for the CDR3: TGCAGTGCTGGGAACCTCCCAGTAGACTACAATGAGCAGTACTTC. Translation: CSAGNLPVDYNEQYF.

V gene TRBV20-1 combines with J gene TRBJ2-7; 7 bases are shared with TRBD2. CDR1 and CDR2 from the germline V gene are DFQATT and SNEGSKA (reference sequence). CDR3 length: 14 residues. With 2 bases clipped from V and 0 bases from J, the junction kept 4 bases outside the gene matches. The CDR3 sequence is CSARRGGGSYEQYF. CDR3 bases: TGCAGTGCTAGACGGGGCGGGGGCTCCTACGAGCAGTACTTC.